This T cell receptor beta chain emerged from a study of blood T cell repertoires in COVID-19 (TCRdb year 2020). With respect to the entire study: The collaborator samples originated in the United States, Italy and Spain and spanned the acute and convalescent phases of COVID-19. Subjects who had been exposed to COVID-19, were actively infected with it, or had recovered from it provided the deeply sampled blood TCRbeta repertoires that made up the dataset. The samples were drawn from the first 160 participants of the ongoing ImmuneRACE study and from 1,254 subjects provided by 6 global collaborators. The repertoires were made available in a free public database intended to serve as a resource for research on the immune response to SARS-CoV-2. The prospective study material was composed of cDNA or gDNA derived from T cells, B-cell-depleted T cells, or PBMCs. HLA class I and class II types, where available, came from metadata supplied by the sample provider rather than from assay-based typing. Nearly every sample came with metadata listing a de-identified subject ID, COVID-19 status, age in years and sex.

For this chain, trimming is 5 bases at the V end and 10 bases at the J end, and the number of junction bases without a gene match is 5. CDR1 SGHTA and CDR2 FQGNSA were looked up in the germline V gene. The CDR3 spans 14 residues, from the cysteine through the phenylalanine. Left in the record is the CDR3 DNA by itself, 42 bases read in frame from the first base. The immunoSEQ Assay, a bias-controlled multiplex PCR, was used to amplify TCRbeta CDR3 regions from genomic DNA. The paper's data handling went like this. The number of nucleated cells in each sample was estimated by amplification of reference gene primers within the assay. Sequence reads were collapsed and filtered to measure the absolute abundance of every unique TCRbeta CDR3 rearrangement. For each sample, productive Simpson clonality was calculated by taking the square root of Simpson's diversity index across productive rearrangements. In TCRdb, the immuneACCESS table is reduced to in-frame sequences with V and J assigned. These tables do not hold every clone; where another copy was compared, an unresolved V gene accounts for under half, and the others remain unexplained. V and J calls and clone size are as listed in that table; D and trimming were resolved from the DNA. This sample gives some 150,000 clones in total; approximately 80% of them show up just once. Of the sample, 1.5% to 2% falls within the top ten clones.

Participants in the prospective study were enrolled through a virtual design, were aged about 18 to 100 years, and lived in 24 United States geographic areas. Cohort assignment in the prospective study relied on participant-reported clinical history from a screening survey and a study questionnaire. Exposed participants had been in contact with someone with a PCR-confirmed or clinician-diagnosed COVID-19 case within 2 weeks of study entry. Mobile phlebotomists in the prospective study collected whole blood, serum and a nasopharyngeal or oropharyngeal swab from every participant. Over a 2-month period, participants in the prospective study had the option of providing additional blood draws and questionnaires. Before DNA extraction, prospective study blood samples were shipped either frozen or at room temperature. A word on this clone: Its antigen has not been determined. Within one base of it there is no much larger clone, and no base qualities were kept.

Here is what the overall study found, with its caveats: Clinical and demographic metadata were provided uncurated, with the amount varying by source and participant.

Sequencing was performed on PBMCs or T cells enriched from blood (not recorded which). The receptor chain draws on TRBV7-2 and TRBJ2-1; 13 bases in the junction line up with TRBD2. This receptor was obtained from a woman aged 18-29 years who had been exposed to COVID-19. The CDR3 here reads CASSTGLAGWEQFF. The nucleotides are TGTGCCAGCAGCACGGGACTAGCGGGATGGGAGCAGTTCTTC.